This record looks at one T cell receptor beta chain sequence and its context. In the authors' methods: Amplified reference gene primers provided the basis for estimating nucleated cell counts. Method: immunoSEQ multiplex PCR; TCRdb's copy keeps in-frame clones and lacks some. V and J calls and clone size are as listed in that table; D and trimming were resolved from the DNA. The profile covers some 190,000 clones, with about 70% appearing a single time and roughly 8.8% taken by the ten largest. The sample is drawn from a study of blood T cell repertoires in COVID-19. About the research overall: Both acute and convalescent COVID-19 samples were obtained from the United States, Italy and Spain. Sources were T cells, B-cell-depleted T cells, or PBMCs; the material itself was cDNA or gDNA.

Trimming stripped 3 bases from V and 5 bases from J, with 7 bases between. Germline CDR1 reads DFQATT; CDR2 reads SNEGSKA (reference sequence). There are 11 residues in the CDR3. Sequencing was performed on peripheral blood. This sequence was found in a woman aged 45-65 years with active or convalescent COVID-19. This rearrangement joins TRBV20-1 to TRBJ1-2; the D gene is possibly TRBD1 (6 bases). The CDR3 is CSARGTYGYTF. The CDR3 DNA is TGCAGTGCTAGGGGGACATATGGCTACACCTTC.